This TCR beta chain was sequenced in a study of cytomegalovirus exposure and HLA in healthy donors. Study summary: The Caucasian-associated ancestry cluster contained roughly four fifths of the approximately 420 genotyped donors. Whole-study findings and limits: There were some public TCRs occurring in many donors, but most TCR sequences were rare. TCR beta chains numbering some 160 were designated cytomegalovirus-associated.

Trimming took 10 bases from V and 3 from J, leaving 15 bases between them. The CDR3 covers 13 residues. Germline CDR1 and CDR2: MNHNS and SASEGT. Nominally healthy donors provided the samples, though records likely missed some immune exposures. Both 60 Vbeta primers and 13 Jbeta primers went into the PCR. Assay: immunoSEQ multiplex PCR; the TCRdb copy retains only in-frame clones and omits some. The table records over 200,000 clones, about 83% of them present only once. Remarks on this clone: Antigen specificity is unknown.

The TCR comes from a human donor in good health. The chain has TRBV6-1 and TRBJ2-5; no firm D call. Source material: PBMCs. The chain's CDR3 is CATEKTAKETQYF. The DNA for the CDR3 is TGTGCCACCGAAAAAACAGCTAAAGAGACCCAGTACTTC.